The clone carrying this T cell receptor beta chain was recorded only once. This specimen belongs to a study of blood T cells in healthy people across ages. The authors ran a second PCR of roughly 6 to 11 cycles using a sample-barcoded 5' primer and a J-beta primer mix. TCRdb called the 5' RACE reads again in MiXCR, with one record for every CDR3 protein. The data hold approximately 800,000 distinct CDR3 sequences, with roughly 34% observed a single time. The CDR3 length is 14 residues. V was shortened by 5 bases and J by 7 bases, with 14 bases between the two germline ends. From germline, CDR1 is SEHNR and CDR2 FQNEAQ (reference sequence).

This sequence originates from a man between 18 and 35 years old in good health. This chain uses TRBV7-9 with TRBJ1-4, with a weak D call TRBD1 (6 bases). Sequencing was done on a sample of blood. The CDR3 nucleotides are TGTGCCAGCAGCGCAACAGGGCTTGGTGAAAAACTGTTTTTT. Protein product: CASSATGLGEKLFF. Supplemented by reference TRBV7-9 and TRBJ1-4, the full variable domain reads DTGVSQNPRHKITKRGQNVTFRCDPISEHNRLYWYRQTLGQGPEFLTYFQNEAQLEKSRLLSDRFSAERPKGSFSTLEIQRTEQGDSAMYLCASSATGLGEKLFFGSGTQLSVL.